This T cell receptor (beta chain) is from a study of blood T cells in healthy people across ages. It was with a sample-barcoded 5' primer and a J-beta primer mix that a second PCR of about 7 to 12 cycles was run. Each CDR3 protein is one row after TCRdb ran MiXCR on the 5' RACE reads. This table holds about 1.8 million distinct CDR3 sequences, roughly 49% found once. The CDR3 covers 15 residues. Germline values: CDR1 LNHDA, CDR2 SQIVND (reference sequence). Trimming stripped 3 bases from V and 0 bases from J, with 6 bases between. Sample: blood. The chain links TRBV19 to TRBJ2-6, with no clear D. This receptor was identified in a woman in her forties in good health. As DNA, the CDR3 is TGTGCCAGTAGTATTACAAGCTCTGGGGCCAACGTCCTGACTTTC. Protein: CASSITSSGANVLTF.